Sequencing of this T cell receptor (beta chain) was carried out in a study of blood T cell repertoires in COVID-19. Germline-derived CDR1 and CDR2 are LGHNA and YSLEER. The V and J ends lost 1 base and 6 bases, in that order; junction bases with no gene match: 12. The CDR3 runs to 16 residues. This clone came up once. Assay used: immunoSEQ multiplex PCR; TCRdb lists only in-frame clones, some missing. This sample yields under 150,000 clones, of which 80% to 90% are seen a single time; 3% belongs to the top ten. The J gene is TRBJ2-7, the V gene TRBV4-3; 7 bases map to TRBD2. The origin of this receptor is a woman aged 60 to 75 with active COVID-19. Sample: peripheral blood. The CDR3 protein is CASSQGGTGLAGEQYF. The CDR3 DNA sequence: TGCGCCAGCAGCCAAGGTGGGACGGGTTTAGCGGGCGAGCAGTACTTC.